Listed here is a single T cell receptor (beta chain). Antigen unknown. PCR involved 60 Vbeta and 13 Jbeta primers. The data were produced by immunoSEQ multiplex PCR, yet TCRdb's version contains in-frame clones alone and is incomplete. Of under 150,000 clones listed, roughly 80% are singletons. This specimen belongs to a study of cytomegalovirus exposure and HLA in healthy donors. This CDR3 region has 15 residues. The germline V and J ends were trimmed by 5 bases and 0 bases, with 14 bases remaining between them. The germline V gene has CDR1 MNHEY and CDR2 SMNVEV (reference sequence). Study observations and caveats: CMV serostatus was the only recorded immune exposure for donors.

The chain has TRBV27 and TRBJ2-7; D uncertain. The sample consisted of PBMCs. This clonotype originated in a woman between 40 and 55 years old in good health and CMV-seronegative. The CDR3 DNA reads TGTGCCAGCAGTGCGACACCGTCAATCTCCTACGAGCAGTACTTC. Residues: CASSATPSISYEQYF.